The 21 T cell receptor beta chains given below trace back to one sample, sequenced in a study of cytomegalovirus exposure and HLA in healthy donors (dated by TCRdb to 2017 to 2019). The library came from the immunoSEQ multiplex PCR assay. A mixture of 60 forward primers for TCR Vbeta segments and 13 reverse primers for TCR Jbeta segments was used in the multiplex PCR. TCRdb re-hosts the immuneACCESS table, in-frame sequences only. Its copies lack some clones; in the studies checked, an unresolved V gene accounts for under half of them, and the cause for the rest is not known. Here the sample has some 110,000 clones; approximately 12% occur a single time. The ten largest make up more than 15% of the sample. The sample taken for sequencing was PBMCs. The receptors shown here come from a man aged 35-49 years in good health and CMV-seropositive.

The CDR3 region has the DNA TGTGCCAGCAGCTTAAACAGGGCCCATGGCTACACCTTC. Protein: CASSLNRAHGYTF. The V gene is TRBV5-4, the J gene TRBJ1-2; tentatively, D is TRBD1 (6 bases). Germline CDR1 and CDR2: SGHNT and YYREEE (reference sequence). The CDR3 consists of 13 residues. The V end was cut by 2 bases, the J end by 6 bases, with 11 bases between.

This sequence joins TRBV5-1 and TRBJ2-7, with 8 bases fitting TRBD1. The CDR3 is 15 amino acids. Germline CDR1 reads SGHRS; CDR2 reads YFSETQ. Unmatched junction bases numbered 13, after V lost 4 bases and J lost 7 bases. DNA for the CDR3: TGCGCCAGCAGCCCCCTACAGGGGGACTCTGGTGAGCAGTACTTC. This gives the protein CASSPLQGDSGEQYF.

The table lists this clone with a few counts. The rearrangement joins TRBV7-9 to TRBJ2-7, with TRBD1 matching over 8 bases. V gave up 4 bases and J gave up 3 bases; unmatched junction bases: 14. The CDR3 spans 17 residues. CDR1 is SEHNR and CDR2 is FQNEAQ in the germline V gene (reference sequence). CDR3 DNA: TGTGCCAGCAGCTCACCTATCGAGGTGGGACAGGACTACGAGCAGTACTTC. Translating gives CASSSPIEVGQDYEQYF.

The chain couples TRBV7-9 to TRBJ1-3, with D perhaps TRBD1 (5 bases). V lost 1 base and J lost 2, with 18 bases in between. CDR1 is SEHNR and CDR2 is FQNEAQ in the germline V gene (reference sequence). This CDR3 has 18 amino acids. The DNA of the CDR3 is TGTGCCAGCAGCTTAGGGTTGGGGGGGAGAAGCACTGGAAACACCATATATTTT. It encodes CASSLGLGGRSTGNTIYF.

The chain recombines TRBV4-3 with TRBJ1-2; a weak D match, TRBD1 (5 bases). Germline lookup yields CDR1 LGHNA and CDR2 YSLEER. The CDR3 runs 15 residues. Trimming cost V 3 bases and J 3 bases, with 14 bases left between them. CDR3 in DNA: TGCGCCAGCAGCCAGGCCCTGGCAGGGTACTATGGCTACACCTTC. It codes for CASSQALAGYYGYTF.

A few counts support this clone. The J gene is TRBJ1-1, the V gene TRBV27; D call uncertain. Germline loops: CDR1 MNHEY, CDR2 SMNVEV (reference sequence). V was pared by 3 bases and J by 0 bases, with 8 bases between. The CDR3 is made up of 14 amino acids. The CDR3 sequence is CASSLGHMNTEAFF. CDR3 DNA sequence: TGTGCCAGCAGTTTGGGCCACATGAACACTGAAGCTTTCTTT.

This clone was seen more than once but under ten times. V usage is TRBV29-1 and J usage is TRBJ1-3; D may be TRBD1 (6 bases). CDR3 size: 14 residues. Germline CDR1 SQVTM, CDR2 ANQGSEA. V lost 6 bases, J lost 2 bases, and 14 bases lay in between. The CDR3 coding sequence is TGCAGCGTGCAGACAGGTTATCCTGGAAACACCATATATTTT. Translating it yields CSVQTGYPGNTIYF.

The chain uses TRBV7-2 and TRBJ1-5; no definite D call. The CDR3 spans 13 residues. Germline CDR1 SGHTA, CDR2 FQGNSA. Trimming stripped 3 bases from V and 7 bases from J, with 10 bases between. For the CDR3, the DNA is TGTGCCAGCAGCTTTCAGTGGCGGCAGCCCCAGCATTTT. Encoded protein: CASSFQWRQPQHF.

This clone showed up just a few times. The chain carries TRBV6-1 and TRBJ1-6; 10 nucleotides align to TRBD1. The CDR3 has 13 residues. The germline CDR1 and CDR2 sequences are MNHNS and SASEGT. The trim removed 10 bases at V and 6 bases at J, leaving 3 bases unmatched. CDR3 bases: TGTGCCACCCGGGACAGGGGTAATTCACCCCTCCACTTT. Translated, it gives CATRDRGNSPLHF.

This clone was detected only a few times. At one end the junction does not follow the germline gene, possibly because of a read error. Written as DNA, the CDR3 is TGTGCCTGGACGAAGGGGGACCGTGAATCTTTCTTT. It codes for CAWTKGDRESFF. This chain connects TRBV30 to TRBJ1-1, with D perhaps matching TRBD1 (6 bases). The CDR3 sequence is 12 residues long. Germline V gene sequence: CDR1 GTSNPN, CDR2 SVGIG (reference sequence).

V gene TRBV5-1 combines with J gene TRBJ2-7, with TRBD2 matching 13 bases. The CDR3 is made up of 16 amino acids. V trimming: 4 bases; J trimming: 6 bases; junction bases outside the gene matches: 10. CDR1 is SGHRS and CDR2 is YFSETQ in the germline V gene. This CDR3 is CASSIRILAGGLEQYF. As DNA, the CDR3 is TGCGCCAGCAGCATCCGAATACTAGCGGGAGGGCTCGAGCAGTACTTC.

There are a few counts of this clone. J is TRBJ2-7 and V is TRBV9; 7 nucleotides align to TRBD2. CDR3 size: 15 residues. Germline V CDR1 and CDR2: SGDLS, YYNGEE. After removal of 2 bases from V and 0 bases from J, the junction contained 5 bases not matched to a gene. CDR3 protein: CASSVGRDYSYEQYF. The CDR3 nucleotides read TGTGCCAGCAGCGTCGGCCGGGACTACTCCTACGAGCAGTACTTC.

This clone was counted between two and nine times. The sample carries other DNA sequences with the same CDR3. The chain couples TRBV7-8 to TRBJ1-5, with unresolved D. Trimming left V 3 bases short and J 2 bases short, with 11 bases between. The CDR3 is 15 residues long. CDR1 and CDR2 (germline): SGHVS, FQNEAQ. This CDR3 is CASSLGGFGNQPQHF. DNA of the CDR3: TGTGCCAGCAGCTTGGGAGGGTTTGGCAATCAGCCCCAGCATTTT.

V usage is TRBV28 and J usage is TRBJ2-1, with TRBD2 matching 9 bases. Germline trimming cut 3 bases from V and 2 bases from J; bases unmatched to any gene: 11. Germline CDR1 MDHEN, CDR2 SYDVKM. The length of the CDR3 is 18 residues. CDR3 DNA sequence: TGTGCCAGCAGTTTTGCCCTCAATAGCGGGAGAACCTACAATGAGCAGTTCTTC. Its protein is CASSFALNSGRTYNEQFF.

Only a few counts were recorded for this clone. The J gene is TRBJ2-3, the V gene TRBV19, with 15 positions matching TRBD2. CDR1 is LNHDA and CDR2 is SQIVND in the germline V gene (reference sequence). The CDR3 has 17 residues. With V trimmed by 5 bases and J by 3 bases, 6 bases remained unmatched. The CDR3 nucleotides read TGTGCCAGTAGTGTGGGACTAGCGGGAGGAGGAACAGATACGCAGTATTTT. Protein sequence: CASSVGLAGGGTDTQYF.

This clone was picked up a small number of times. The chain recombines TRBV6-5 with TRBJ1-2, with D possibly being TRBD1 (6 bases). V was cut by 5 bases and J by 2 bases, with 6 bases left in between. Per germline, CDR1 MNHEY and CDR2 SVGAGI. The CDR3 runs 12 residues. CDR3 amino acids: CASSQGNYGYTF. As DNA, the CDR3 is TGTGCCAGCAGTCAGGGGAACTATGGCTACACCTTC.

The chain uses TRBV4-3 and TRBJ2-4, with D unclear. The CDR3 spans 15 residues. Trimming took off 0 bases at V and 9 bases at J, with 15 bases between the two ends. The germline gives CDR1 LGHNA, CDR2 YSLEER. CDR3 in amino acids: CASSQDTDGLGIQYF. Written as DNA, the CDR3 is TGCGCCAGCAGCCAAGATACTGATGGGCTGGGCATTCAGTACTTC.

V usage is TRBV5-1 and J usage is TRBJ1-1; TRBD1 is a possible D gene (6 bases). The CDR3 runs 14 residues. The germline CDR1 and CDR2 sequences are SGHRS and YFSETQ. The V end lost 4 bases, the J end lost 1 base, and 11 bases lay between the germline ends. The CDR3 DNA sequence: TGCGCCAGCAGCCCGGACAGCTCGAACACTGAAGCTTTCTTT. This sequence encodes CASSPDSSNTEAFF.

This chain links TRBV9 with TRBJ2-1; TRBD2 matches at 12 bases. Germline-derived CDR1 and CDR2 are SGDLS and YYNGEE. The V segment lost 4 bases and the J segment 4 bases; nucleotides outside the gene matches: 9. The CDR3 spans 17 residues. Written as DNA, the CDR3 is TGTGCCAGCAGCCCCGGACTAGCGGGATCGGGATACAATGAGCAGTTCTTC. Translating it yields CASSPGLAGSGYNEQFF.

The chain combines TRBV23-1 with TRBJ1-5; maybe TRBD1 (6 bases). TRBV23-1 is an ORF; its function is uncertain. V lost 4 bases, J lost 2 bases, and 9 bases lay in between. This CDR3 has 14 residues. This CDR3 is CASSLSGGNQPQHF. The DNA of the CDR3 is TGCGCCAGCAGTCTATCAGGGGGCAATCAGCCCCAGCATTTT.

The sample holds a few counts of this clone. This sequence joins TRBV6-1 and TRBJ2-5, with D perhaps TRBD1 (5 bases). The CDR3 extends over 13 amino acids. Germline V CDR1 and CDR2: MNHNS, SASEGT. Deletions cut 10 bases from V and 1 base from J, with 13 bases between. The CDR3 loop is CAISRVSQETQYF. The CDR3 region has the DNA TGTGCCATCTCCAGGGTATCCCAAGAGACCCAGTACTTC.